This T cell receptor (beta chain) was observed in a study of T cell responses to AZD1222 COVID-19 vaccine. Method: immunoSEQ multiplex PCR; TCRdb's copy keeps in-frame clones and lacks some. The repertoire holds 68,000 or so clones, with around nine tenths as singletons. As for this clone: The antigen remains unidentified.

General observations from the study: Spike-wide coverage was observed for vaccine-associated CD4 TCRs, with dominant responses at 160-218 and 743-854. Of the AZD1222 recipients, only 5 or 6 were seropositive at baseline. Two doses of AZD1222 preceded a rise in Spike-specific TCR breadth and depth.

This clonotype was obtained from an adult in good health. The sequencing here drew on peripheral blood, taken on day 0 of AZD1222 vaccination.

CDR3 in DNA: TGTGCCAGCAGCTGGTGGGACAGGGTCTTTGGAAACACCATATATTTT. Its translation is CASSWWDRVFGNTIYF. The rearrangement uses TRBV7-8 and TRBJ1-3; TRBD1 aligns across 9 bases. The CDR3 loop spans 16 amino acids. The V gene end was trimmed by 4 bases and the J gene end by 3 bases; junction bases not matched to a gene: 7. CDR1 SGHVS and CDR2 FQNEAQ come from the germline V gene.